Presented here are 5 T cell receptor beta chains from one specimen sequenced in a study of T cells in Graves' hyperthyroidism and ophthalmopathy. Using RNA transcripts as the source, TCR beta CDR3 regions were amplified. A first-round RT-PCR of the TCR CDR3 used the HTBI primer set. TCRdb re-analysed the multiplex PCR reads in MiXCR, keeping a single row per CDR3 protein. The sample contains a few hundred thousand distinct CDR3 sequences, about 45% of which appear only once. Source material: peripheral blood or thyroid tissue (not recorded which). These receptors were taken from a young woman with Graves' hyperthyroidism.

This clonotype was counted at least ten times. The chain employs TRBV20-1 and TRBJ1-1; possible D gene TRBD1, 5 bases. This CDR3 has 15 amino acids. V was shortened by 0 bases and J by 0 bases, with 11 bases between the two germline ends. From germline, CDR1 is DFQATT and CDR2 SNEGSKA (reference sequence). The CDR3 protein is CSARDLGRVNTEAFF. CDR3 in DNA: TGCAGTGCTAGAGATTTGGGACGGGTGAACACTGAAGCTTTCTTT.

This clonotype has at least ten counts. V gene TRBV24-1 combines with J gene TRBJ2-3; D unclear. Trimming pared 4 bases from V and 6 bases from J, leaving 7 bases between. CDR1 and CDR2 from the germline V gene are KGHDR and SFDVKD. This CDR3 spans 12 amino acids. The CDR3 sequence: CATSDQADTQYF. CDR3 bases: TGTGCCACCAGTGACCAAGCGGATACGCAGTATTTT.

The chain uses TRBV9 and TRBJ1-4, with D perhaps TRBD1 (5 bases). This CDR3 spans 16 amino acids. Per germline, CDR1 SGDLS and CDR2 YYNGEE. V was pared by 3 bases and J by 0 bases, with 12 bases between. The CDR3: CASSGRGDTTNEKLFF. In DNA form, the CDR3 reads TGTGCCAGCAGCGGAAGGGGCGATACAACTAATGAAAAACTGTTTTTT. The full variable domain, with the rest looked up from reference TRBV9 and TRBJ1-4, is DSGVTQTPKHLITATGQRVTLRCSPRSGDLSVYWYQQSLDQGLQFLIQYYNGEERAKGNILERFSAQQFPDLHSELNLSSLELGDSALYFCASSGRGDTTNEKLFFGSGTQLSVL.

About this clonotype itself: With a much larger clone just one base away, this may be a read error. V and J are TRBV5-2 and TRBJ2-2. TRBV5-2 is recorded as a pseudogene. This CDR3 has 14 residues. CDR3 in amino acids: CASNESKVTGELFF. The CDR3 DNA follows: TGTGCCAGCAATGAATCTAAGGTCACCGGGGAGCTGTTTTTT.

Regarding this clonotype: A much larger clone is a single base away; this may be a read error. The rearrangement uses TRBV19 and TRBJ1-4, with D perhaps TRBD1 (5 bases). Germline CDR1 and CDR2: LNHDA and SQIVND (reference sequence). This CDR3 is 14 amino acids long. The CDR3 is CASIGTATNDKLFF. The CDR3 DNA sequence: TGTGCCAGTATAGGGACCGCAACTAATGATAAACTGTTTTTT.